The clone carrying this T cell receptor beta chain was observed many times. As yet, its antigen is unknown. TCRdb re-derived calls from the 5' RACE reads in MiXCR, one entry per CDR3 protein. Of about 250,000 distinct CDR3 sequences in the sample, 15% were seen once. This entry belongs to a study of T-cell memory formation after mild COVID-19. Study-wide context: Clusters were largely donor specific. Study-level findings and limits: Pre-infection memory contained some responding clones, which suggested that cross-reactive memory had joined. Clonal second-wave expansions that peaked on day 37 had unconfirmed SARS-CoV-2 specificity.

The receptor was isolated from an adult woman who had mild COVID-19 (a few samples of this study predate the infection). Cell type and time point are not known. Source material: PBMCs or a T cell subset sorted from them (not recorded which).

This CDR3 is CASSLGQGTQPQHF. The CDR3 nucleotides read TGTGCCAGCAGTTTGGGACAGGGGACGCAGCCCCAGCATTTT. This chain joins TRBV7-6 and TRBJ1-5, with TRBD1 identical over 10 bases. This CDR3 is 14 amino acids long. Looked up from germline, CDR1 is SGHVS and CDR2 is FNYEAQ. With V trimmed by 6 bases and J by 7 bases, 6 bases remained unmatched.